The T cell receptor beta chain described here comes from a study of blood T cells in healthy people across ages. Comment on this clonotype: Its antigen is unidentified.

PCR was performed a second time for roughly 7 to 11 cycles using a sample-barcoded 5' primer and a J-beta primer mix. Each CDR3 protein is one row after TCRdb ran MiXCR on the 5' RACE reads. The sample has about 1.4 million distinct CDR3 sequences, approximately 60% seen once; the top ten hold roughly 7%. Trimming removed 4 bases from V and 2 bases from J, with 9 bases in between. CDR1 is SGHTA, CDR2 FQGNSA, per germline. The CDR3 runs 13 residues. General study results and limits: Researchers said unsorted PBMCs prevented a conclusive naive versus antigen-experienced comparison.

The V and J genes are TRBV7-2 and TRBJ2-7; D might be TRBD1 or TRBD2, each matching 5 bases. This TCR was sampled from a man aged 18-30 years in good health. The sequenced sample consisted of blood. The CDR3 DNA reads as TGTGCCAGCAGCTCCGGGGCCCCCTACGAGCAGTACTTC. As protein: CASSSGAPYEQYF.